The source of this T cell receptor (beta chain) is a study of regulatory T cells in long-lasting Graves disease. General study findings and limits: Authors noted too few samples as a limitation. Public clonotype sharing was higher in persistent than newly diagnosed patients.

The CDR3 totals 13 residues. Germline CDR1 LGHNT, CDR2 FRNRAP. V dropped 2 bases and J dropped 13; count of bases not matched to a gene: 8. Through Arm-PCR of CDR3 regions and iRepertoire HTBI primers, TCR beta libraries were built. TCRdb reprocessed the multiplex PCR reads via MiXCR and lists one record per CDR3 protein. The table includes around 450,000 distinct CDR3 sequences, about a sixth detected once. Documented time point: newly diagnosed GD, antithyroid drugs for less than 3 months. RNA extracted from PBMCs served as the sequencing template. Patients met American Thyroid Association criteria for Graves' disease. This clonotype was seen at least ten times. Its antigen is not identified. The same sample was also studied in work on T cells in Graves' hyperthyroidism and ophthalmopathy.

The sequencing used peripheral blood mononuclear cells (PBMCs), collected at new diagnosis, from a patient treated with antithyroid drugs. The clonotype originates from a man aged 35-49 years with Graves disease. V gene TRBV12-5 combines with J gene TRBJ2-7; 10 bases match TRBD1. The CDR3: CASGLYPGQGFYF. CDR3 sequence (DNA): TGTGCTAGTGGTTTGTACCCGGGACAGGGGTTTTACTTC.